This TCR beta chain is from a study of OX40 agonist ivuxolimab in advanced cancers. Sequenced by immunoSEQ multiplex PCR; TCRdb stores in-frame clones only, minus some. The sample includes 30,000 to 35,000 clones, roughly 79% of them seen just once. The source is an adult with an advanced solid tumor such as melanoma, head and neck, liver or kidney cancer. The material was CD4+ or CD8+ T cells sorted from blood, obtained in a trial of the OX40 agonist ivuxolimab.

The CDR3 DNA reads TGTGCCAGCAGTGGGACAGATAACACTGAAGCTTTCTTT. Translated, it gives CASSGTDNTEAFF. The rearrangement uses TRBV6-5 and TRBJ1-1; TRBD1 matches at 7 bases. The CDR3 extends over 13 amino acids. V dropped 5 bases and J dropped 2; count of bases not matched to a gene: 2. CDR1 MNHEY and CDR2 SVGAGI come from the germline V gene.